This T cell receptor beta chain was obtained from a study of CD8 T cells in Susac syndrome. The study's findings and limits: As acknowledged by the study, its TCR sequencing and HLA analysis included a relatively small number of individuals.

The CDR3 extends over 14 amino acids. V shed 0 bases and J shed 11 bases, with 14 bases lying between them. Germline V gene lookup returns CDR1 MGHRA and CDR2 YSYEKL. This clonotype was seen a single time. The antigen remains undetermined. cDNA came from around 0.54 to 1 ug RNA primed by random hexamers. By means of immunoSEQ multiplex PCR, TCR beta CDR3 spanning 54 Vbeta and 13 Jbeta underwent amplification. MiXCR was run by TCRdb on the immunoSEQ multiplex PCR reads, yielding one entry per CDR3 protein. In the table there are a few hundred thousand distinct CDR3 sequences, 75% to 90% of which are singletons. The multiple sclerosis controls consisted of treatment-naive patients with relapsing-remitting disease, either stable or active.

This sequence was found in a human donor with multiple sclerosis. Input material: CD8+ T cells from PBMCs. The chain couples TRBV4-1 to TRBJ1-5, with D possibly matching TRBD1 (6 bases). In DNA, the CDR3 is TGCGCCAGCAGCCAAGATATGGGGGGGCGAGCCCAGCATTTT. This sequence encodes CASSQDMGGRAQHF.